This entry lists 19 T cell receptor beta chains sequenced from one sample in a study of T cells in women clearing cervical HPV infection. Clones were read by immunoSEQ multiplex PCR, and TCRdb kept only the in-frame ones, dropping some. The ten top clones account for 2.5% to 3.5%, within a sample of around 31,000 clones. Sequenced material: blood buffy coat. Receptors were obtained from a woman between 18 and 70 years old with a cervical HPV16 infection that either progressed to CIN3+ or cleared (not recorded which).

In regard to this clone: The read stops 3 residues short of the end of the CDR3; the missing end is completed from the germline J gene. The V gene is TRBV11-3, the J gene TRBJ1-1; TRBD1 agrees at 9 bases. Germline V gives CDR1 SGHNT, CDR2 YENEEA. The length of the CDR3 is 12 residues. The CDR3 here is CASSSGQGVAFF. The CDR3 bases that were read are TGTGCCAGCAGCTCGGGACAGGGAGTG.

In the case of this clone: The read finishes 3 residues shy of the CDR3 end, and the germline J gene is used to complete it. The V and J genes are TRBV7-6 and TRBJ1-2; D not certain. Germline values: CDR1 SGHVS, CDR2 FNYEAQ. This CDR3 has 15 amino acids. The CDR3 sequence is CASSLSGPEGNDYTF. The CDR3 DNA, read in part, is TGTGCCAGCAGCTTATCAGGCCCCGAAGGCAATGAC.

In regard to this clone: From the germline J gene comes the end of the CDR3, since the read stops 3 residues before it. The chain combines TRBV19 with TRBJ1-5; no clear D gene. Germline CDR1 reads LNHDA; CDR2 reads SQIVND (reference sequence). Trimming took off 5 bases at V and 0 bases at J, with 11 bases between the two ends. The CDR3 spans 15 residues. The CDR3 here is CASSHPGNSNQPQHF. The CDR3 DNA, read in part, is TGTGCCAGTAGTCATCCAGGCAATAGCAATCAGCCC.

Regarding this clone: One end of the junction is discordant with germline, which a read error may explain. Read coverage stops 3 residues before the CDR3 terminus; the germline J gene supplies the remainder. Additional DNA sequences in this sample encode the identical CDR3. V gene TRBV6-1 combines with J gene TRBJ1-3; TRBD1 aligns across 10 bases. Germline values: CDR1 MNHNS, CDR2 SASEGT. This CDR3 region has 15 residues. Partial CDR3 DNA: TGTGCCAGCAGTGAAGCCCGGACAGGGGGAAACACA. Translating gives CASSEARTGGNT. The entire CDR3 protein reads CASSEARTGGNTIYF.

CDR3 DNA, as far as it was read: TGCAGCGCTGGACATTCCTACGAG. It translates to CSAGHSYE. The entire CDR3 protein is CSAGHSYEQYF. The chain links TRBV29-1 to TRBJ2-7; D perhaps matches TRBD1 (5 bases). The missing CDR3 end, 3 residues past where the read stops, is filled in from the germline J gene. CDR1 is SQVTM, CDR2 ANQGSEA, per germline. This CDR3 spans 11 amino acids. The V gene lost 7 bases and the J gene lost 1 base, with 8 bases spanning the gap.

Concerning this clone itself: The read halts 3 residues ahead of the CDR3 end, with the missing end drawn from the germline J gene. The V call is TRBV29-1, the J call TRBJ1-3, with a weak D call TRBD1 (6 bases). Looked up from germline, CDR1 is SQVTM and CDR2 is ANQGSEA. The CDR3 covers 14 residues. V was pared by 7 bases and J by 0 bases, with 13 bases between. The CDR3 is CSGRDTGSGNTIYF. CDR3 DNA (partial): TGCAGCGGGAGGGACACCGGCTCTGGAAACACC.

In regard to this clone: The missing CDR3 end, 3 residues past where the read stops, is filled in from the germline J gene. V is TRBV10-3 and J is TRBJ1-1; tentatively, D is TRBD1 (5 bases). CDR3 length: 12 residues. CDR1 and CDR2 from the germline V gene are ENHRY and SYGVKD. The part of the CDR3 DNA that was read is TGTGCCATCAGTGGAGGGGCTTTGGGG. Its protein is CAISGGALG. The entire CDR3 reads CAISGGALGAFF.

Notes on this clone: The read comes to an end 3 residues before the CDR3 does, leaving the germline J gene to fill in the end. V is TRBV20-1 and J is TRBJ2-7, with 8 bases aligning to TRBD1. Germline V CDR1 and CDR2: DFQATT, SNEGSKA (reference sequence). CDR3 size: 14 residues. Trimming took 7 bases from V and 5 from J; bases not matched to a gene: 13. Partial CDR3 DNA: TGCAGTGTTTATAAACCCGGACAGGGACACGAG. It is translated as CSVYKPGQGHE. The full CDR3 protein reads CSVYKPGQGHEQYF.

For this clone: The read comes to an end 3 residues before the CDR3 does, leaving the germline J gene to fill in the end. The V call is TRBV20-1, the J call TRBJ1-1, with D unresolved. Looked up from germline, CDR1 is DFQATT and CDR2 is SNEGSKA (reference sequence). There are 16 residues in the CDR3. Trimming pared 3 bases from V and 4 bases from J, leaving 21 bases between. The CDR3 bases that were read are TGCAGTGCTAGGGTGTGGGCGGGAGCGGGCCCCACTGAA. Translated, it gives CSARVWAGAGPTE. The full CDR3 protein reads CSARVWAGAGPTEAFF.

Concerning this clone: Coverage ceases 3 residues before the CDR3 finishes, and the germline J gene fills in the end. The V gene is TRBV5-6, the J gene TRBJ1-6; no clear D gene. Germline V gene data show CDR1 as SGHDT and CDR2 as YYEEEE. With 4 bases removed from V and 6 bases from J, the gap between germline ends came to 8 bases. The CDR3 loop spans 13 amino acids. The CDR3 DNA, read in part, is TGTGCCAGCAGCCGCGGGGTTAATTCACCC. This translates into CASSRGVNSP. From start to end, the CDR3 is CASSRGVNSPLHF. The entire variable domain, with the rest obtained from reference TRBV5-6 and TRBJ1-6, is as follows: DAGVTQSPTHLIKTRGQQVTLRCSPKSGHDTVSWYQQALGQGPQFIFQYYEEEERQRGNFPDRFSGHQFPNYSSELNVNALLLGDSALYLCASSRGVNSPLHFGNGTRLTVT.

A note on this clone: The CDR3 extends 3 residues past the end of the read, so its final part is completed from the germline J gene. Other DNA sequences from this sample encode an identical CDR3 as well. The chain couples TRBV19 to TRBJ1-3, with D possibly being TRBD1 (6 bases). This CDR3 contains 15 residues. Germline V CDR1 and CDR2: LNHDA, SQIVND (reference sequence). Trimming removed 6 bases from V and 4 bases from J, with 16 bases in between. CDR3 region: CASSTDRFYGNTIYF. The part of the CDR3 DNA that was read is TGTGCCAGTAGCACGGACAGATTCTACGGAAACACC.

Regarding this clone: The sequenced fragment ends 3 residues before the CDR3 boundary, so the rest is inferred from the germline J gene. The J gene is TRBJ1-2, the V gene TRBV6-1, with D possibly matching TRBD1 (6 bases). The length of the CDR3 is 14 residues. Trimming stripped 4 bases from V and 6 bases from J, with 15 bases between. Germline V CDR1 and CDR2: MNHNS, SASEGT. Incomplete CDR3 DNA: TGTGCCAGCAGTGTATCCCACAGGGCCAATGGC. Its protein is CASSVSHRANG. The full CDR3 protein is CASSVSHRANGYTF.

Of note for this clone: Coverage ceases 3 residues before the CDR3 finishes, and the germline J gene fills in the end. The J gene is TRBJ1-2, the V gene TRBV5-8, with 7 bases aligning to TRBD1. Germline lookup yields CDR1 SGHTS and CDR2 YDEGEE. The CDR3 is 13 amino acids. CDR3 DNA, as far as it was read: TGTGCCAGCTCCAGGGTGGGGACAGCCGGC. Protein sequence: CASSRVGTAG. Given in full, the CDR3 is CASSRVGTAGYTF.

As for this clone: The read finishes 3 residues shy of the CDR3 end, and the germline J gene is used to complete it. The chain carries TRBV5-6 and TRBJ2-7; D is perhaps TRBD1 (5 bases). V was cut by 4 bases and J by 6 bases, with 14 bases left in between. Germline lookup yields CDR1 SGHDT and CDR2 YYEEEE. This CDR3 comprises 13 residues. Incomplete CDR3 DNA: TGTGCCAGCAGCCGGATAGGGGATCGCGAG. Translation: CASSRIGDRE. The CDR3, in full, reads CASSRIGDREQYF.

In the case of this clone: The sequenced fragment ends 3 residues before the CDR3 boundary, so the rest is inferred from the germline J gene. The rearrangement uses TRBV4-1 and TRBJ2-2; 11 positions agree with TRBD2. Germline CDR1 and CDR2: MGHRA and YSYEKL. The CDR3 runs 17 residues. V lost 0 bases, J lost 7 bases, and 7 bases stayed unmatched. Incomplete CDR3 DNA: TGCGCCAGCAGCCAAGAGGTAGCGGGGGGGCCTGTCGGGGAG. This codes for CASSQEVAGGPVGE. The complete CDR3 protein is CASSQEVAGGPVGELFF.

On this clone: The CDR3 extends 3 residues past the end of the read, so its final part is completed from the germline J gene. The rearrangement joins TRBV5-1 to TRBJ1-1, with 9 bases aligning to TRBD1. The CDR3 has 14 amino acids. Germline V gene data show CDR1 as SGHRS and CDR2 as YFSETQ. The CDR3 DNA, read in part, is TGCGCCAGCAGCTTATCCCGGACAGGGGTGGAA. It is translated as CASSLSRTGVE. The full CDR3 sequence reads CASSLSRTGVEAFF.

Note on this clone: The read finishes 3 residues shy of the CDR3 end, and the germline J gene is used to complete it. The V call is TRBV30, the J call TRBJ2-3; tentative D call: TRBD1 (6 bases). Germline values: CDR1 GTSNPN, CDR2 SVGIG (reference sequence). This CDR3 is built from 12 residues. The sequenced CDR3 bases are TGTGCCTGGACAAGGGGGAATCAGCCG. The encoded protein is CAWTRGNQP. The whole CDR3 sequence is CAWTRGNQPQYF.

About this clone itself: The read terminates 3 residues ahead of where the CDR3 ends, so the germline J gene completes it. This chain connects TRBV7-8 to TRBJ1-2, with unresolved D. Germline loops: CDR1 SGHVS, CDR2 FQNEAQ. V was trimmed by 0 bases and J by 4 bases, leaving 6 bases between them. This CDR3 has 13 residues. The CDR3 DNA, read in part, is TGTGCCAGCAGCTTAGCCCCTATCTATGGC. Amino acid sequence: CASSLAPIYG. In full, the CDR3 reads CASSLAPIYGYTF.

The CDR3 protein is CASRTSGGAIGTGELFF. The CDR3 bases that were read are TGCGCCAGCAGGACTAGCGGGGGGGCAATCGGCACCGGGGAG. The chain couples TRBV5-1 to TRBJ2-2; 14 bases agree with TRBD2. Read data end 3 residues before the CDR3 end; the end is taken from the germline J gene. Germline assignment: CDR1 SGHRS and CDR2 YFSETQ. The CDR3 is made up of 17 amino acids. V lost 5 bases, J lost 4 bases, and 7 bases stayed unmatched. The whole variable domain, remainder taken from reference TRBV5-1 and TRBJ2-2, is KAGVTQTPRYLIKTRGQQVTLSCSPISGHRSVSWYQQTPGQGLQFLFEYFSETQRNKGNFPGRFSGRQFSNSRSEMNVSTLELGDSALYLCASRTSGGAIGTGELFFGEGSRLTVL.